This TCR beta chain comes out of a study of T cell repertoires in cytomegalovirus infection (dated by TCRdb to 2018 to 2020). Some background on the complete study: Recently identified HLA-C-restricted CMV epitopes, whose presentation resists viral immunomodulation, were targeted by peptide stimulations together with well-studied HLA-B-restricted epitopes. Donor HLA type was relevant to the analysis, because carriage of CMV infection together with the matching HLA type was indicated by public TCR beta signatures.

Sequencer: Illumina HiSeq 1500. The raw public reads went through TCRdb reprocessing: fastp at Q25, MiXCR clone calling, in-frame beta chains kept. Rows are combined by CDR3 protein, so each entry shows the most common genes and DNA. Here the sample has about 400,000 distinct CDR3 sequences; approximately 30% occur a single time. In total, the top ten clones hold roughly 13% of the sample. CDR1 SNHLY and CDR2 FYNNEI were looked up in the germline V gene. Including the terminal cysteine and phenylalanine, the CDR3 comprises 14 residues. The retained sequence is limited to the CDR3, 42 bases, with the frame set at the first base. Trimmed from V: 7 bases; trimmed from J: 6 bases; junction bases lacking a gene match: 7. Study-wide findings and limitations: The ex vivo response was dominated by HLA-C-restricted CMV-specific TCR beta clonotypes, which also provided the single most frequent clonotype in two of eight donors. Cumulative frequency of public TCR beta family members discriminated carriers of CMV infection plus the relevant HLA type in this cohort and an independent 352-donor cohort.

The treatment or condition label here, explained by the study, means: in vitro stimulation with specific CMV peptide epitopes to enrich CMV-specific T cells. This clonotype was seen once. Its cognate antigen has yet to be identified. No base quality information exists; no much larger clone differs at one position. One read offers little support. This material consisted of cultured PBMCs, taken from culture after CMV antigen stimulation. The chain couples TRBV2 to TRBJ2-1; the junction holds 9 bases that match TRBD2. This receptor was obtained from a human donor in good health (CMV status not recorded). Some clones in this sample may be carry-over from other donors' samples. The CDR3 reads CASMGTSRPNEQFF. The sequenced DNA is TGTGCCAGCATGGGGACTAGCCGACCCAATGAGCAGTTCTTC.